The 10 T cell receptor beta chains below were found in one sample sequenced in a study of regulatory T cells in long-lasting Graves disease. Arm-PCR of CDR3 regions with iRepertoire HTBI primers generated TCR beta libraries. TCRdb re-called the multiplex PCR reads with MiXCR, one entry per CDR3 protein. The table lists roughly 530,000 distinct CDR3 sequences, 16% of them singletons. Time point indicated: newly diagnosed GD, antithyroid drugs for less than 3 months. Making the TCR library involved RNA that had been extracted from PBMCs. Separately, the same data were catalogued under a study of T cells in Graves' hyperthyroidism and ophthalmopathy.

Source: peripheral blood mononuclear cells (PBMCs), taken at new diagnosis, from a patient treated with antithyroid drugs. The receptors derive from a woman in her forties or fifties with Graves disease.

The J gene is TRBJ2-2, the V gene TRBV9; 8 bases line up with TRBD2. Trimming took 0 bases from V and 0 from J; bases not matched to a gene: 4. CDR1 and CDR2 from the germline V gene are SGDLS and YYNGEE. This CDR3 spans 17 amino acids. The CDR3 protein is CASSVGRGGTNTGELFF. DNA of the CDR3: TGTGCCAGCAGCGTAGGTCGCGGGGGGACGAACACCGGGGAGCTGTTTTTT.

This clonotype was seen a handful of times. The chain carries TRBV19 and TRBJ1-1; D remains ambiguous. The germline V and J ends were trimmed by 7 bases and 1 base, with 7 bases remaining between them. The CDR3 runs to 12 residues. Germline V gene data show CDR1 as LNHDA and CDR2 as SQIVND (reference sequence). The CDR3 protein is CASKHPNTEAFF. CDR3 DNA: TGTGCCAGTAAGCACCCGAACACTGAAGCTTTCTTT.

This clonotype came up many times. In DNA, the CDR3 is TGTGCCAGCAGTCATGACAGATTCACAGATACGCAGTATTTT. Translation gives CASSHDRFTDTQYF. The gene calls are TRBV28 and TRBJ2-3, with D maybe TRBD1 (5 bases). The V end was cut by 5 bases, the J end by 2 bases, with 11 bases between. The CDR3 runs to 14 residues. The germline V gene has CDR1 MDHEN and CDR2 SYDVKM.

The chain is built from TRBV29-1 and TRBJ2-5, with 8 bases identical to TRBD2. Germline-derived CDR1 and CDR2 are SQVTM and ANQGSEA. J lost 1 base, V lost 6 bases, and 10 bases had no gene match. The CDR3 runs to 15 residues. CDR3 sequence (DNA): TGCAGCGTGGGACGGGTAGCGGGGACCCAAGAGACCCAGTACTTC. It translates to CSVGRVAGTQETQYF.

The chain is built from TRBV3-1 and TRBJ2-6; D might be TRBD1 (6 bases). The CDR3 has 19 amino acids. Germline V lookup: CDR1 LGHDT, CDR2 YNNKEL (reference sequence). Trimming shortened V by 0 bases and J by 2 bases, and 17 bases separated the two germline ends. CDR3 in DNA: TGTGCCAGCAGCCAAGATTGGGGGAGACAGGCCCCTGGGGCCAACGTCCTGACTTTC. It encodes CASSQDWGRQAPGANVLTF. The variable domain in full, completed from reference TRBV3-1 and TRBJ2-6, reads DTAVSQTPKYLVTQMGNDKSIKCEQNLGHDTMYWYKQDSKKFLKIMFSYNNKELIINETVPNRFSPKSPDKAHLNLHINSLELGDSAVYFCASSQDWGRQAPGANVLTFGAGSRLTVL.

This clonotype was recorded at least ten times. The chain has TRBV12-3 or TRBV12-4 and TRBJ1-2, with TRBD1 identical over 7 bases. The CDR3 extends over 14 amino acids. Trimming at V came to 6 bases and at J to 0 bases, leaving 4 bases not matched to a gene. The chain's CDR3 is CASSRTGSNYGYTF. In DNA form, the CDR3 reads TGTGCCAGCAGCCGGACAGGTTCTAACTATGGCTACACCTTC.

The chain couples TRBV19 to TRBJ2-5; 11 bases align to TRBD1. The V segment lost 4 bases and the J segment 4 bases; nucleotides outside the gene matches: 8. The CDR3 is made up of 16 amino acids. Looked up from germline, CDR1 is LNHDA and CDR2 is SQIVND (reference sequence). CDR3 region: CASSTTTGTGGETQYF. In DNA form, the CDR3 reads TGTGCCAGTAGTACAACAACCGGGACAGGGGGAGAGACCCAGTACTTC. The variable domain in full, with the rest retrieved from reference TRBV19 and TRBJ2-5, is DGGITQSPKYLFRKEGQNVTLSCEQNLNHDAMYWYRQDPGQGLRLIYYSQIVNDFQKGDIAEGYSVSREKKESFPLTVTSAQKNPTAFYLCASSTTTGTGGETQYFGPGTRLLVL.

This clonotype has a count of ten or more. The rearrangement joins TRBV6-1 to TRBJ1-3; no firm D call. Germline values: CDR1 MNHNS, CDR2 SASEGT. This CDR3 is 13 amino acids long. Deletions cut 6 bases from V and 4 bases from J, with 10 bases between. CDR3 DNA: TGTGCCAGCAGCGCGCAAATGGGAAACACCATATATTTT. This translates into CASSAQMGNTIYF.

V is TRBV3-1 and J is TRBJ2-7, with TRBD2 matching over 7 bases. Germline V gene sequence: CDR1 LGHDT, CDR2 YNNKEL (reference sequence). V shed 0 bases, J shed 2 bases, and the junction held 10 bases outside the gene matches. This CDR3 contains 17 residues. DNA of the CDR3: TGTGCCAGCAGCCAAGAATATTTGAGCGGGAACACCTACGAGCAGTACTTC. Translated: CASSQEYLSGNTYEQYF.

This clonotype turned up a few times. V and J are TRBV20-1 and TRBJ1-2; D unresolved. Germline CDR1 reads DFQATT; CDR2 reads SNEGSKA (reference sequence). The CDR3 extends over 11 amino acids. V lost 4 bases and J 4 bases, leaving 7 bases between the germline ends. The CDR3: CSATKSYGYTF. As DNA, the CDR3 is TGCAGTGCTACCAAGAGCTATGGCTACACCTTC.